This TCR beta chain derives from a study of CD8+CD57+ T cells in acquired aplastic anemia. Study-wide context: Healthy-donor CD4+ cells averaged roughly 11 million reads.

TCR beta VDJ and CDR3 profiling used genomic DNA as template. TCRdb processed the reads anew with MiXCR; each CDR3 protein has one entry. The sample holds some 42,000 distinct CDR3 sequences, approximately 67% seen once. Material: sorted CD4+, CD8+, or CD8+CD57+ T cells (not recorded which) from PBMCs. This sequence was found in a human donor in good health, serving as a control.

CDR3 sequence reads: CSAKLAGGSYEQYF. The CDR3 DNA reads as TGCAGTGCAAAACTAGCGGGGGGCTCCTACGAGCAGTACTTC. This rearrangement joins TRBV20-1 to TRBJ2-7; 12 bases are shared with TRBD2. After removal of 6 bases from V and 0 bases from J, the junction contained 3 bases not matched to a gene. The CDR3 runs 14 residues. Germline V gene lookup returns CDR1 DFQATT and CDR2 SNEGSKA (reference sequence).